The TCR beta chain under discussion was sequenced for a study of cytomegalovirus exposure and HLA in healthy donors. Study results and caveats: Subsequent analysis of the 100 to 150 validation repertoires found a tendency for first-cohort TCR clusters to co-occur.

Notes on this clone: What it recognizes is unknown.

The CDR3 covers 13 residues. The V end was cut by 3 bases, the J end by 5 bases, with 10 bases between. Per the germline V gene, CDR1 is KGHSH and CDR2 is LQKENI. TCRdb's table, derived via immunoSEQ multiplex PCR, lists solely in-frame clones and lacks some. The table lists about 120,000 clones, 95% to 96% of them singletons. The sequenced sample was PBMCs. The source is a man between 18 and 35 years old in good health and CMV-seronegative. The J gene is TRBJ1-1, the V gene TRBV18; D gene ambiguous. The CDR3: CASSPMEKTEAFF. For the CDR3, the DNA is TGTGCCAGCTCACCGATGGAGAAGACTGAAGCTTTCTTT. Looking up the rest from reference TRBV18 and TRBJ1-1 gives the full variable domain: NAGVMQNPRHLVRRRGQEARLRCSPMKGHSHVYWYRQLPEEGLKFMVYLQKENIIDESGMPKERFSAEFPKEGPSILRIQQVVRGDSAAYFCASSPMEKTEAFFGQGTRLTVV.